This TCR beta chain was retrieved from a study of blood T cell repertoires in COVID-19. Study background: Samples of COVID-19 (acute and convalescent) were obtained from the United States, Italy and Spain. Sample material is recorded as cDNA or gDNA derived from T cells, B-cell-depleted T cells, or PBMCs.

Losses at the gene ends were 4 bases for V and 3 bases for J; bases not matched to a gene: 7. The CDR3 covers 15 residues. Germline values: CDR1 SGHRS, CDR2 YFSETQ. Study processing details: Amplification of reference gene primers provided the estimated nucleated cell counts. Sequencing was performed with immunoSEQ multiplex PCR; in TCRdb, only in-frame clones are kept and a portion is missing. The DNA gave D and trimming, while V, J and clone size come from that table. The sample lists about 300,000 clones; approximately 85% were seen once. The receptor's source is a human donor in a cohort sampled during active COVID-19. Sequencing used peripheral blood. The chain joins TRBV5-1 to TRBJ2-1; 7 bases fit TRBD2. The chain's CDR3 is CASSQRTSIYNEQFF. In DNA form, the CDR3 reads TGCGCCAGCAGCCAACGGACTAGTATCTACAATGAGCAGTTCTTC.